Presented here are 26 T cell receptor beta chains from one specimen sequenced in a study of T cells in Graves' hyperthyroidism and ophthalmopathy. Amplification targeted TCR beta CDR3 regions from RNA transcripts. HTBI primers were the set used in a first-round RT-PCR of the TCR CDR3. TCRdb ran MiXCR on the multiplex PCR reads and lists one entry per CDR3 protein. Among 640,000 or so distinct CDR3 sequences, roughly 14% were seen once, and the ten largest hold roughly 4.3%. Material for sequencing was blood. The source is a woman between 40 and 55 years old with Graves' ophthalmopathy.

This clonotype was seen more than once but under ten times. A much larger clonotype is one base distant, so this may be a read error. The chain carries TRBV20-1 and TRBJ2-7, with D possibly TRBD1 on 6 matching bases. Germline CDR1 reads DFQATT; CDR2 reads SNEGSKA (reference sequence). The CDR3 is 11 residues long. As DNA, the CDR3 is TGCAGTGCCTCGACAGGCTACGAGCAGTGCTTC. This sequence encodes CSASTGYEQCF.

This clonotype was counted ten times or more. The chain recombines TRBV6-5 with TRBJ2-5, with a possible D match to TRBD1 (5 bases). V was trimmed by 2 bases and J by 1 base, leaving 11 bases between them. Germline V gene lookup returns CDR1 MNHEY and CDR2 SVGAGI. The CDR3 extends over 15 amino acids. The CDR3 spells CASSYQPTVQETQYF. The CDR3 DNA sequence: TGTGCCAGCAGTTACCAACCGACAGTCCAAGAGACCCAGTACTTC.

This clonotype appeared many times. V is TRBV11-1 and J is TRBJ2-5; D may be TRBD2 (6 bases). Germline values: CDR1 SGHAT, CDR2 FQDESV (reference sequence). The CDR3 runs to 14 residues. V lost 2 bases and J 5 bases, leaving 12 bases between the germline ends. This chain's CDR3 is CASSLNPAGETQYF. The DNA for the CDR3 is TGTGCCAGCAGCTTAAACCCGGCGGGGGAGACCCAGTACTTC.

This clonotype was detected many times. This chain uses TRBV6-5 with TRBJ2-2; D not resolved. Trimming cost V 0 bases and J 2 bases, with 10 bases left between them. The CDR3 runs to 16 residues. CDR1 is MNHEY and CDR2 is SVGAGI in the germline V gene. CDR3 residues: CASSYSIGSNTGELFF. In DNA, the CDR3 is TGTGCCAGCAGTTACTCGATAGGCAGCAACACCGGGGAGCTGTTTTTT.

This clonotype has ten or more counts. The rearrangement uses TRBV27 and TRBJ2-7; tentatively, D is TRBD1 (6 bases). Germline V gene lookup returns CDR1 MNHEY and CDR2 SMNVEV (reference sequence). The CDR3 is made up of 18 amino acids. V was clipped by 0 bases and J by 1 base, with 19 bases between them. CDR3 DNA sequence: TGTGCCAGCAGTTTATCCGGTCGTAGGGACAAGAAATCCTACGAGCAGTACTTC. Translation gives CASSLSGRRDKKSYEQYF.

Many counts were recorded for this clonotype. The chain has TRBV28 and TRBJ1-2; 8 bases map to TRBD1. The CDR3 has 16 amino acids. V lost 6 bases and J lost 3; bases outside the gene matches: 12. Looked up from germline, CDR1 is MDHEN and CDR2 is SYDVKM. The CDR3 bases are TGTGCCAGCAGCAGGACAGGGAATGAGGTTGACTATGGCTACACCTTC. It specifies CASSRTGNEVDYGYTF.

This clonotype was counted ten times or more. CDR3 DNA: TGTGCCAGCTGGGGGGACAAAAACTATGGCTACACCTTC. Translated: CASWGDKNYGYTF. The chain couples TRBV7-9 to TRBJ1-2, with D perhaps matching TRBD1 (6 bases). Germline CDR1 is SEHNR and CDR2 is FQNEAQ (reference sequence). The CDR3 is 13 amino acids. The germline V and J ends were trimmed by 8 bases and 2 bases, with 12 bases remaining between them.

This clonotype was seen many times. This sequence joins TRBV27 and TRBJ1-2; 7 bases map to TRBD1. After removal of 7 bases from V and 1 base from J, the junction contained 12 bases not matched to a gene. CDR1 and CDR2 (germline): MNHEY, SMNVEV (reference sequence). This CDR3 spans 16 amino acids. The CDR3 reads CASTSRDRAGNYGYTF. DNA for the CDR3: TGTGCCAGCACGTCCCGGGACAGAGCGGGTAACTATGGCTACACCTTC.

This chain links TRBV19 with TRBJ2-2, with D perhaps matching TRBD1 or TRBD2 (5 bases each). This CDR3 has 12 residues. Germline V lookup: CDR1 LNHDA, CDR2 SQIVND (reference sequence). The V gene lost 6 bases and the J gene lost 4 bases, with 6 bases spanning the gap. The CDR3 here is CASRGPTGELFF. In DNA form, the CDR3 reads TGTGCCAGTAGGGGACCCACCGGGGAGCTGTTTTTT. Supplemented by reference TRBV19 and TRBJ2-2, the full variable domain reads DGGITQSPKYLFRKEGQNVTLSCEQNLNHDAMYWYRQDPGQGLRLIYYSQIVNDFQKGDIAEGYSVSREKKESFPLTVTSAQKNPTAFYLCASRGPTGELFFGEGSRLTVL.

This clonotype came up many times. This chain joins TRBV24-1 and TRBJ2-7; D is possibly TRBD1 (5 bases). CDR3 length: 13 residues. Germline V gene lookup returns CDR1 KGHDR and CDR2 SFDVKD. V was cut by 5 bases and J by 7 bases, with 14 bases left in between. CDR3 loop: CATSAAEHREQYF. The DNA for the CDR3 is TGTGCCACCAGTGCGGCAGAACACAGGGAGCAGTACTTC.

This clonotype has a handful of counts. This chain joins TRBV11-1 and TRBJ2-2; the D call may be TRBD1 or TRBD2 (5 bases each). The ends were cut back, 5 bases at V and 3 bases at J, with 16 bases in the middle. The CDR3 covers 16 residues. Germline CDR1 and CDR2: SGHAT and FQDESV (reference sequence). CDR3 bases: TGTGCCAGCAGCCCCCCGGGATTAGGGGACACCGGGGAGCTGTTTTTT. Translation: CASSPPGLGDTGELFF.

This clonotype has at least ten counts. The V and J genes are TRBV6-4 and TRBJ2-5, with TRBD2 matching over 8 bases. J gave up 2 bases and V 4 bases, and 18 bases lay outside the gene matches. This CDR3 region has 19 residues. The V gene's germline CDR1 is MRHNA and CDR2 SNTAGT. For the CDR3, the DNA is TGTGCCAGCAGTGGACCCAGAGTACGAGCGGGAGTGGGGCAAGAGACCCAGTACTTC. Its translation: CASSGPRVRAGVGQETQYF.

This clonotype was counted ten times or more. The chain has TRBV19 and TRBJ1-2; D gene unclear. This CDR3 region has 14 residues. From germline, CDR1 is LNHDA and CDR2 SQIVND (reference sequence). V gave up 2 bases and J gave up 3 bases, with 10 bases separating them. The CDR3, as DNA: TGTGCCAGTAGTATATTGCAACCCGACTATGGCTACACCTTC. It specifies CASSILQPDYGYTF. Full variable domain (remainder filled in from reference TRBV19 and TRBJ1-2): DGGITQSPKYLFRKEGQNVTLSCEQNLNHDAMYWYRQDPGQGLRLIYYSQIVNDFQKGDIAEGYSVSREKKESFPLTVTSAQKNPTAFYLCASSILQPDYGYTFGSGTRLTVV.

This chain links TRBV28 with TRBJ1-5; 8 bases line up with TRBD1. The CDR3 is 15 residues long. Germline values: CDR1 MDHEN, CDR2 SYDVKM. The J segment lost 5 bases and the V segment lost 6 bases, leaving 9 bases of the junction unmatched. The CDR3 region is CASSWLDRDDQPQHF. The CDR3 coding sequence is TGTGCCAGCAGCTGGTTGGACAGGGACGATCAGCCCCAGCATTTT.

The sample holds many counts of this clonotype. This chain links TRBV5-1 with TRBJ1-1; 9 bases fit TRBD1. V lost 3 bases to trimming and J lost 1 base; unmatched junction nucleotides: 13. Germline V gene data show CDR1 as SGHRS and CDR2 as YFSETQ. This CDR3 comprises 18 residues. CDR3 region: CASSWTTGGDGGNTEAFF. The CDR3 DNA follows: TGCGCCAGCAGCTGGACCACAGGGGGCGATGGCGGGAACACTGAAGCTTTCTTT.

This clonotype has just a few counts. The chain joins TRBV24-1 to TRBJ2-5; 7 bases align to TRBD2. The CDR3 sequence is 14 residues long. The V and J ends lost 9 bases and 3 bases, in that order; junction bases with no gene match: 9. Germline V gene data show CDR1 as KGHDR and CDR2 as SFDVKD. CDR3 sequence (DNA): TGTGCCACCCGGGGGTGGGGGGGTGAAGAGACCCAGTACTTC. Amino acid sequence: CATRGWGGEETQYF.

This clonotype was counted at least ten times. V usage is TRBV19 and J usage is TRBJ1-2; TRBD1 matches 7 bases. The trim removed 5 bases at V and 7 bases at J, leaving 4 bases unmatched. The germline CDR1 and CDR2 sequences are LNHDA and SQIVND (reference sequence). There are 12 residues in the CDR3. This CDR3 is CASSVRQGGYTF. The CDR3 DNA is TGTGCCAGTAGTGTCAGACAGGGTGGCTACACCTTC.

This clonotype came up many times. The gene calls are TRBV7-8 and TRBJ2-5; a possible D gene is TRBD1 (5 bases). This CDR3 spans 15 amino acids. The germline gives CDR1 SGHVS, CDR2 FQNEAQ. V lost 2 bases and J 5 bases, leaving 15 bases between the germline ends. CDR3 amino acids: CASSLNSGLGETQYF. In DNA form, the CDR3 reads TGTGCCAGCAGCTTAAACTCAGGGCTGGGGGAGACCCAGTACTTC. Supplemented by reference TRBV7-8 and TRBJ2-5, the full variable domain reads GAGVSQSPRYKVAKRGQDVALRCDPISGHVSLFWYQQALGQGPEFLTYFQNEAQLDKSGLPSDRFFAERPEGSVSTLKIQRTQQEDSAVYLCASSLNSGLGETQYFGPGTRLLVL.

This clonotype was seen ten or more times. V usage is TRBV19 and J usage is TRBJ1-5, with 9 bases that match TRBD1. Trimming took 4 bases from V and 4 from J; bases not matched to a gene: 5. CDR1 is LNHDA and CDR2 is SQIVND in the germline V gene (reference sequence). This CDR3 has 15 residues. As DNA, the CDR3 is TGTGCCAGTAGTACGAGACAGGGGGAGAATCAGCCCCAGCATTTT. It encodes CASSTRQGENQPQHF.

This clonotype has only a few counts. This chain joins TRBV4-1 and TRBJ2-7, with 7 bases matching TRBD2. The CDR3 covers 15 residues. The V gene's germline CDR1 is MGHRA and CDR2 YSYEKL. Unmatched junction bases numbered 9, after V lost 4 bases and J lost 3 bases. CDR3 DNA sequence: TGCGCCAGCAGCCTACTGCGCGGGAGCGTCTACGAGCAGTACTTC. It codes for CASSLLRGSVYEQYF.

CDR3 DNA sequence: TGTGCCAGCAGTTGGGGAGGGGACAGGGGGGATCAGCCCCAGCATTTT. It encodes CASSWGGDRGDQPQHF. The J gene is TRBJ1-5, the V gene TRBV13, with 11 bases that match TRBD1. This CDR3 comprises 16 residues. From germline, CDR1 is PRHDT and CDR2 FYEKMQ (reference sequence). The trim removed 6 bases at V and 5 bases at J, leaving 9 bases unmatched.

This clonotype was seen a handful of times. The J gene is TRBJ2-7, the V gene TRBV6-2 or TRBV6-3, with no clear D. V lost 6 bases, J lost 5 bases, and 14 bases lay in between. The length of the CDR3 is 13 residues. Germline V gene data show CDR1 as MNHEY and CDR2 as SVGEGT. CDR3: CASSPSRSNEQYF. The CDR3, as DNA: TGTGCCAGCAGCCCCTCGAGGTCAAACGAGCAGTACTTC.

In this sample, this clonotype turned up many times. This chain links TRBV2 with TRBJ2-5; 7 bases are a match to TRBD2. The germline V gene encodes CDR1 SNHLY and CDR2 FYNNEI. This CDR3 region has 14 residues. The J segment lost 4 bases and the V segment lost 11 bases, leaving 13 bases of the junction unmatched. CDR3 nucleotide sequence: TGTGCCCTCGACCGGGCTAGCGGCTCAGAGACCCAGTACTTC. This sequence encodes CALDRASGSETQYF. Drawing the rest from reference TRBV2 and TRBJ2-5, the complete variable domain is EPEVTQTPSHQVTQMGQEVILRCVPISNHLYFYWYRQILGQKVEFLVSFYNNEISEKSEIFDDQFSVERPDGSNFTLKIRSTKLEDSAMYFCALDRASGSETQYFGPGTRLLVL.

This clonotype has a handful of counts. The chain has TRBV29-1 and TRBJ2-6; tentatively, D is TRBD2 (6 bases). V lost 2 bases and J lost 4, with 12 bases in between. This CDR3 has 15 amino acids. Germline V CDR1 and CDR2: SQVTM, ANQGSEA. CDR3 loop: CSVEQRGTGANVLTF. CDR3 in DNA: TGCAGCGTTGAACAGCGCGGGACCGGGGCCAACGTCCTGACTTTC.

This clonotype was seen many times. The chain carries TRBV27 and TRBJ2-7; 7 nucleotides match TRBD1. The V and J ends lost 5 bases and 1 base, in that order; junction bases with no gene match: 5. CDR1 and CDR2 (germline): MNHEY, SMNVEV (reference sequence). The CDR3 contains 14 residues. This CDR3 is CASSLRGQSYEQYF. The DNA of the CDR3 is TGTGCCAGCAGTCTTAGGGGACAGTCCTACGAGCAGTACTTC.

This clonotype was recorded a few times. The chain joins TRBV19 to TRBJ2-7; D is unclear. The length of the CDR3 is 14 residues. V gave up 6 bases and J gave up 2 bases, with 14 bases separating them. Germline assignment: CDR1 LNHDA and CDR2 SQIVND (reference sequence). The CDR3 nucleotides are TGTGCCAGTAGGCGTGACCCATCAACCTACGAGCAGTACTTC. As protein: CASRRDPSTYEQYF. Full variable domain (missing parts from reference TRBV19 and TRBJ2-7): DGGITQSPKYLFRKEGQNVTLSCEQNLNHDAMYWYRQDPGQGLRLIYYSQIVNDFQKGDIAEGYSVSREKKESFPLTVTSAQKNPTAFYLCASRRDPSTYEQYFGPGTRLTVT.